The subject of this entry is one T cell receptor beta chain. What it binds is not known. This sample was taken from a study of beta chain features in type 1 diabetes. Study-wide results and limits: TCRB CDR3 length was moderately but significantly reduced in all four CD4+ subsets of Type 1 diabetes patients.

The CDR3 has 11 residues. From germline, CDR1 is SEHNR and CDR2 FQNEAQ (reference sequence). Trimming at V came to 5 bases and at J to 10 bases, leaving 2 bases not matched to a gene. The authors reverse transcribed all of the isolated RNA, so sequencing captured expressed TCRB transcripts. TCRdb's table, derived via immunoSEQ multiplex PCR, lists solely in-frame clones and lacks some. The table lists some 360,000 clones, around 9.6% of them singletons. Each of the CD4+ naive, central memory, regulatory and stem cell-like memory populations was sorted via CD45RO/CCR7/CD25/CD127/CD95/CD27. The receptor was derived from a man in his thirties or forties with type 1 diabetes. The V gene is TRBV7-9, the J gene TRBJ2-4; 7 bases line up with TRBD1. The sequenced sample was central memory CD4+ T cells from blood. The CDR3 sequence: CASSDRVIQYF. DNA for the CDR3: TGTGCCAGCAGCGACAGGGTGATTCAGTACTTC.